The 21 T cell receptor beta chains below all came from one sample that was sequenced in a study of blood T cell repertoires in COVID-19 (dated by TCRdb to about 2020). The library was obtained by the immunoSEQ multiplex PCR assay. Drawn from immuneACCESS, this table holds only the in-frame rearrangements with V and J called that TCRdb kept. Clones are partly lost; checked studies trace under half to an unresolved V gene and leave the rest unexplained. This sample lists around 620,000 clones; 85% to 90% were detected once. The ten largest clones add up to under 0.3% of the sample. Source material: peripheral blood. These receptors all come from a young woman with acute or convalescent COVID-19.

This chain joins TRBV18 and TRBJ1-4, with unresolved D. Trimming removed 5 bases from V and 0 bases from J, with 10 bases in between. The CDR3 sequence is 15 residues long. Per the germline V gene, CDR1 is KGHSH and CDR2 is LQKENI. CDR3 sequence: CASSFSGTTNEKLFF. For the CDR3, the DNA is TGTGCCAGCTCATTTTCCGGGACAACTAATGAAAAACTGTTTTTT.

The V call is TRBV5-1, the J call TRBJ1-6, with a possible D match to TRBD1 (5 bases). The CDR3 totals 16 residues. Trimming removed 0 bases from V and 0 bases from J, with 7 bases in between. The V gene's germline CDR1 is SGHRS and CDR2 YFSETQ. The CDR3 bases are TGCGCCAGCAGCTTGGCAGGGTTCTCCTATAATTCACCCCTCCACTTT. Its translation is CASSLAGFSYNSPLHF. Full variable domain (outside the CDR3, taken from reference TRBV5-1 and TRBJ1-6): KAGVTQTPRYLIKTRGQQVTLSCSPISGHRSVSWYQQTPGQGLQFLFEYFSETQRNKGNFPGRFSGRQFSNSRSEMNVSTLELGDSALYLCASSLAGFSYNSPLHFGNGTRLTVT.

Note on this clone: The identical CDR3 is also encoded by other nucleotide sequences in the sample. This chain links TRBV12-3 or TRBV12-4 with TRBJ2-7; possible D gene TRBD1, 6 bases. This CDR3 is built from 13 residues. Trimming pared 5 bases from V and 4 bases from J, leaving 12 bases between. This CDR3 reads CASSLRTVYEQYF. The CDR3 DNA reads TGTGCCAGCAGTCTTAGGACAGTATACGAGCAGTACTTC.

The rearrangement uses TRBV7-2 and TRBJ2-5; 7 bases agree with TRBD2. There are 14 residues in the CDR3. Germline V gives CDR1 SGHTA, CDR2 FQGNSA. V gave up 4 bases and J gave up 5 bases; unmatched junction bases: 7. The CDR3, as DNA: TGTGCCAGCAGCTCGAGACTAGCCGGGGAGACCCAGTACTTC. It is translated as CASSSRLAGETQYF. The full variable domain, its missing parts supplied by reference TRBV7-2 and TRBJ2-5, is GAGVSQSPSNKVTEKGKDVELRCDPISGHTALYWYRQSLGQGLEFLIYFQGNSAPDKSGLPSDRFSAERTGGSVSTLTIQRTQQEDSAVYLCASSSRLAGETQYFGPGTRLLVL.

This clone was seen just once. The V gene is TRBV10-2, the J gene TRBJ1-1; D possibly corresponds to TRBD1 (5 bases). This CDR3 has 14 residues. The germline CDR1 and CDR2 sequences are WSHSY and SAAADI. V lost 6 bases and J 4 bases, leaving 15 bases between the germline ends. The CDR3, as DNA: TGCGCCAGCAGATTCGGGGGTATCAGCACTGAAGCTTTCTTT. This codes for CASRFGGISTEAFF.

The rearrangement joins TRBV4-1 to TRBJ1-3, with D maybe TRBD1 (5 bases). Trimming shortened V by 0 bases and J by 0 bases, and 15 bases separated the two germline ends. CDR3 length equals 18 residues. Germline V gene data show CDR1 as MGHRA and CDR2 as YSYEKL. The CDR3 here is CASSQDQSGALSGNTIYF. For the CDR3, the DNA is TGCGCCAGCAGCCAAGATCAGAGTGGGGCCCTCTCTGGAAACACCATATATTTT.

In the case of this clone: Other DNA sequences in the same sample also yield this CDR3. The chain recombines TRBV7-3 with TRBJ2-3; 10 bases are shared with TRBD2. CDR1 is SGHTA, CDR2 FQGTGA, per germline. The CDR3 length is 15 residues. V lost 3 bases to trimming and J lost 4 bases; unmatched junction nucleotides: 4. CDR3: CASSLSGGAADTQYF. In DNA form, the CDR3 reads TGTGCCAGCAGCTTGAGCGGGGGGGCGGCAGATACGCAGTATTTT.

This clone was observed a single time. This chain uses TRBV4-1 with TRBJ2-7; D might be TRBD1 (5 bases). The germline gives CDR1 MGHRA, CDR2 YSYEKL. The CDR3 runs to 14 residues. Between the trimmed V and J ends, which lost 0 bases and 2 bases, there was a span of 8 bases. CDR3 loop: CASSQDPGPYEQYF. CDR3 nucleotide sequence: TGCGCCAGCAGCCAAGATCCAGGGCCCTACGAGCAGTACTTC.

The CDR3 coding sequence is TGTGCCAGCAGCGCCGGGGACGGGGGCGAGCAGTACTTC. Translated, it gives CASSAGDGGEQYF. The genes are TRBV9 and TRBJ2-7, with D possibly being TRBD2 (6 bases). Germline CDR1 reads SGDLS; CDR2 reads YYNGEE. This CDR3 has 13 amino acids. V was clipped by 3 bases and J by 6 bases, with 13 bases between them.

The gene calls are TRBV5-1 and TRBJ2-7; 10 bases are shared with TRBD2. Germline values: CDR1 SGHRS, CDR2 YFSETQ. The CDR3 consists of 24 residues. After removal of 3 bases from V and 2 bases from J, the junction contained 32 bases not matched to a gene. CDR3 sequence (DNA): TGCGCCAGCAGCTCGACTAGCGGAGCGGGGGGGCCGGGAGGATCATTTTTTCGACCCTACGAGCAGTACTTC. Its protein product is CASSSTSGAGGPGGSFFRPYEQYF.

The V gene is TRBV7-6, the J gene TRBJ2-3, with 7 bases fitting TRBD2. CDR3 length equals 15 residues. The V and J ends lost 4 bases and 4 bases, in that order; junction bases with no gene match: 8. The germline V gene has CDR1 SGHVS and CDR2 FNYEAQ. The CDR3 sequence is CASSYSGGKADTQYF. In nucleotides, the CDR3 is TGTGCCAGCAGCTATTCCGGGGGGAAGGCAGATACGCAGTATTTT.

The V gene is TRBV13, the J gene TRBJ2-3; the match to TRBD2 covers 9 bases. Germline trimming cut 3 bases from V and 4 bases from J; bases unmatched to any gene: 5. This CDR3 region has 15 residues. Germline CDR1 reads PRHDT; CDR2 reads FYEKMQ (reference sequence). The CDR3, as DNA: TGTGCCAGCAGCTTTGAGCGGGGGGCGGCAGATACGCAGTATTTT. Residues: CASSFERGAADTQYF.

For the CDR3, the DNA is TGCGCCAGCAGCCAAGCCTACTCCCGGAGAGTCAATGAAAAACTGTTTTTT. Translated, it gives CASSQAYSRRVNEKLFF. This chain links TRBV4-1 with TRBJ1-4, with unresolved D. CDR3 size: 17 residues. V lost 1 base and J lost 5, with 17 bases in between. Germline V lookup: CDR1 MGHRA, CDR2 YSYEKL.

The V and J genes are TRBV4-1 and TRBJ2-1; 16 bases line up with TRBD2. Germline V gene lookup returns CDR1 MGHRA and CDR2 YSYEKL. The CDR3 is 16 residues long. The V gene end was trimmed by 0 bases and the J gene end by 7 bases; junction bases not matched to a gene: 0. The CDR3 nucleotides read TGCGCCAGCAGCCAAGAGGGACTAGCGGGGGGGAATGAGCAGTTCTTC. This sequence encodes CASSQEGLAGGNEQFF.

The chain carries TRBV6-2 or TRBV6-3 and TRBJ1-1, with D unresolved. The CDR3 is 11 amino acids. Germline V gene sequence: CDR1 MNHEY, CDR2 SVGEGT. Trimming pared 5 bases from V and 8 bases from J, leaving 9 bases between. The CDR3 region is CASSPGIEAFF. DNA of the CDR3: TGTGCCAGCAGTCCCGGGATAGAAGCTTTCTTT.

This sequence joins TRBV6-5 and TRBJ1-2, with D perhaps TRBD1 (6 bases). This CDR3 spans 16 amino acids. Between the trimmed V and J ends, which lost 0 bases and 2 bases, there was a span of 13 bases. Germline V gene lookup returns CDR1 MNHEY and CDR2 SVGAGI. The DNA for the CDR3 is TGTGCCAGCAGTTACTCGTCTTTACAGGGAAACTATGGCTACACCTTC. Protein: CASSYSSLQGNYGYTF.

The chain carries TRBV21-1 and TRBJ2-7; the table's D gene call, TRBD1, was not cross checked with the DNA. TRBV21-1 is shown as a pseudogene. CDR3 length: 15 residues. In DNA, the CDR3 is TGTGCCAGCACCTCAGTGGACAGTGAATCCTACGAGCAGTACTTC. Protein: CASTSVDSESYEQYF.

J is TRBJ1-3 and V is TRBV7-3; no clear D. CDR3 length: 14 amino acids. Deletions cut 0 bases from V and 9 bases from J, with 12 bases between. From germline, CDR1 is SGHTA and CDR2 FQGTGA. The CDR3 here is CASSLTAEAGTIYF. CDR3 coding DNA: TGTGCCAGCAGCTTAACAGCGGAAGCGGGCACCATATATTTT.

The J gene is TRBJ1-1, the V gene TRBV7-2; no reliable D call. The CDR3 is 12 amino acids. The V gene lost 2 bases and the J gene lost 1 base, with 2 bases spanning the gap. Germline loops: CDR1 SGHTA, CDR2 FQGNSA. The CDR3 reads CASSLQNTEAFF. The CDR3 DNA is TGTGCCAGCAGCTTACAGAACACTGAAGCTTTCTTT.

The gene calls are TRBV6-1 and TRBJ2-2, with 9 bases matching TRBD1. The CDR3 totals 13 residues. CDR1 and CDR2 from the germline V gene are MNHNS and SASEGT. The J segment lost 6 bases and the V segment lost 9 bases, leaving 5 bases of the junction unmatched. CDR3 sequence (DNA): TGTGCCAGTATAACAGGGGGCCCCGGGGAGCTGTTTTTT. It yields the protein CASITGGPGELFF.

The chain carries TRBV6-2 or TRBV6-3 and TRBJ1-5, with 7 nucleotides matching TRBD1. With 4 bases clipped from V and 9 bases from J, the junction kept 12 bases outside the gene matches. The CDR3 totals 15 residues. Germline V gene lookup returns CDR1 MNHEY and CDR2 SVGEGT. In nucleotides, the CDR3 is TGTGCCAGCAGTTTACAGGGGAAAAATCATGTGCCCCAGCATTTT. This encodes CASSLQGKNHVPQHF.